This T cell receptor (beta chain) was identified in a study of tumor-infiltrating lymphocytes in primary liver carcinoma. Starting from approximately 0.45 ug of total RNA, TCR beta cDNA was produced with a primer in the constant region. ARM-PCR, slightly modified, supplied the TCR beta libraries through three nested multiplex PCR rounds. A C-beta reverse primer was combined with TRBV1-TRBV30 forward primers in the first two PCR rounds, and each round had around 10 cycles. TCRdb ran MiXCR on the multiplex PCR reads and lists one entry per CDR3 protein. The sample includes roughly 100,000 distinct CDR3 sequences, about three quarters of them seen just once. This clonotype was observed at least ten times. The antigen is unknown. Notes on the study in general: Less overlap was seen in tumor-adjacent and tumor-blood pairs than in tumor region pairs. A fraction of only about 7.5-24% of top clones appeared in all five tumor regions.

Scientists recovered RNA and DNA together from roughly 21-30 mg of unsorted bulk tissue. Donors underwent surgery for histopathologically diagnosed primary liver carcinoma. Germline V CDR1 and CDR2: SGHVS, FQNEAQ. The CDR3 runs to 16 residues. Between the trimmed V and J ends, which lost 0 bases and 0 bases, there was a span of 9 bases. Sequences were obtained from liver tumor tissue from sampling region 5. Subset: tumor region T5, tumor centre. This TCR came from a woman aged 55-69 years with primary liver carcinoma and hepatitis B virus infection. J is TRBJ1-5 and V is TRBV7-8; D call uncertain. CDR3 DNA: TGTGCCAGCAGCTTAGCGCAGATTTATAGCAATCAGCCCCAGCATTTT. Protein product: CASSLAQIYSNQPQHF. The full variable domain, completed using reference TRBV7-8 and TRBJ1-5, is GAGVSQSPRYKVAKRGQDVALRCDPISGHVSLFWYQQALGQGPEFLTYFQNEAQLDKSGLPSDRFFAERPEGSVSTLKIQRTQQEDSAVYLCASSLAQIYSNQPQHFGDGTRLSIL.